These 22 T cell receptor beta chains came from one sample sequenced in a study of post-analysis software for immune sequencing data (dated by TCRdb to the mid-2010s). Their specific antigens are unknown. Here is what the overall study found, with its caveats: Four to six TRBV segments, including TRBV5-6, TRBV5-1 and TRBV20-1, were significantly more frequent in patients than controls.

The library was obtained by PCR. The sequencer was an Illumina HiSeq 2500. To reduce PCR and sequencing biases, unique molecular identifiers were incorporated into the TCR beta cDNA libraries. TCRdb handled the public reads itself, with Q25 trimming in fastp and clone calling in MiXCR, and kept productive beta chains. All rows with the same CDR3 protein become a single entry with the most common DNA and genes. The sample has 700,000 to 800,000 distinct CDR3 sequences on record, roughly 29% of them singletons. Roughly 0.53% of the sample lies in the top ten. Sample: blood. The receptors were gathered from a girl between 10 and 17 years old with multiple sclerosis.

This clonotype was seen only a few times. The rearrangement joins TRBV27 to TRBJ1-4; no clear D. V was clipped by 6 bases and J by 2 bases, with 13 bases between them. This CDR3 contains 15 residues. CDR1 and CDR2 from the germline V gene are MNHEY and SMNVEV (reference sequence). In DNA form, the CDR3 reads TGTGCCAGCAGCCCCGCCGTTTGGACTAATGAAAAACTGTTTTTT. Its translation: CASSPAVWTNEKLFF.

Comment on this clonotype: A much larger clone is a single base away; this may be a read error. This chain uses TRBV4-3 with TRBJ2-7, with 8 bases matching TRBD2. The CDR3 has 15 amino acids. The ends lost 1 base at V and 5 bases at J; junction bases unmatched: 7. The germline V gene encodes CDR1 LGHNA and CDR2 YSLEER. CDR3: CASSQVSGSGHEQYF. Here the CDR3 DNA reads TGCGCCAGCAGCCAAGTAAGCGGGAGCGGGCACGAGCAGTACTTC.

This clonotype was counted between two and nine times. V and J are TRBV5-6 and TRBJ2-5, with TRBD1 identical over 10 bases. The V gene's germline CDR1 is SGHDT and CDR2 YYEEEE. This CDR3 comprises 16 residues. The J segment lost 5 bases and the V segment lost 4 bases, leaving 11 bases of the junction unmatched. CDR3 region: CASSRRGQGVGETQYF. The DNA for the CDR3 is TGTGCCAGCAGCCGGAGAGGACAGGGGGTAGGTGAGACCCAGTACTTC.

Only a few counts were recorded for this clonotype. The conserved phenylalanine or tryptophan normally closing the CDR3 is absent here, so this likely arose from a read error. The gene calls are TRBV6-2 or TRBV6-3 and TRBJ2-3; 9 bases align to TRBD2. V lost 5 bases to trimming and J lost 9 bases; unmatched junction nucleotides: 6. Germline loops: CDR1 MNHEY, CDR2 SVGEGT. The CDR3 has 13 amino acids. CDR3 DNA: TGTGCCAGCAGTGTGTGGACTAGCGTAACGCAGTATGTT. Protein: CASSVWTSVTQYV.

CDR3 sequence reads: CASSLDLAMRGYTF. CDR3 in DNA: TGTGCCAGCAGCTTAGACTTAGCTATGAGAGGCTACACCTTC. V gene TRBV7-9 combines with J gene TRBJ1-2; D remains ambiguous. The CDR3 extends over 14 amino acids. CDR1 and CDR2 from the germline V gene are SEHNR and FQNEAQ (reference sequence). The V and J ends lost 1 base and 8 bases respectively, with 14 bases between them.

This clonotype showed up just a few times. The chain couples TRBV20-1 to TRBJ2-3; TRBD2 agrees at 7 bases. The CDR3 runs 17 residues. Losses at the gene ends were 4 bases for V and 1 base for J; bases not matched to a gene: 14. Germline V gives CDR1 DFQATT, CDR2 SNEGSKA (reference sequence). CDR3 sequence (DNA): TGCAGTGCTAACTTCCCGACGGCGGGAGAGGGCACAGATACGCAGTATTTT. Its protein is CSANFPTAGEGTDTQYF.

A word on this clonotype: The junction differs from germline at one of its ends, possibly a read error. The chain is built from TRBV28 and TRBJ2-4; D remains unclear. The J call may be faulty, since TRBJ2-7 better matches the DNA end. The CDR3 runs 13 residues. From germline, CDR1 is MDHEN and CDR2 SYDVKM. This CDR3 reads CAGSSSPSYEQYF. The CDR3 DNA follows: TGTGCCGGCAGTTCCTCCCCCTCCTACGAGCAGTACTTC.

This clonotype was seen only a few times. Sequence at one end of the junction differs from germline and may be a read error. This chain links TRBV5-1 with TRBJ2-3; no firm D call. There are 12 residues in the CDR3. Germline V gene lookup returns CDR1 SGHRS and CDR2 YFSETQ. The CDR3 sequence is CASSRNTDMQYF. Here the CDR3 DNA reads TGCGCCAGCAGCCGGAACACAGATATGCAGTATTTT. The whole variable domain, filled in from reference TRBV5-1 and TRBJ2-3, reads KAGVTQTPRYLIKTRGQQVTLSCSPISGHRSVSWYQQTPGQGLQFLFEYFSETQRNKGNFPGRFSGRQFSNSRSEMNVSTLELGDSALYLCASSRNTDMQYFGPGTRLTVL.

The chain combines TRBV29-1 with TRBJ2-3, with D perhaps being TRBD1 or TRBD2 (7 bases each). This CDR3 has 14 amino acids. Per germline, CDR1 SQVTM and CDR2 ANQGSEA. V lost 7 bases to trimming and J lost 3 bases, with 17 bases between them. As DNA, the CDR3 is TGCAGCGCCCGCAGGGGGGGAGATACAGATACGCAGTATTTT. Translating gives CSARRGGDTDTQYF.

CDR3 amino acids: CASKQGSSGSYEQFF. In DNA, the CDR3 is TGTGCCAGCAAACAAGGGTCTAGCGGGAGTTATGAGCAGTTCTTC. The chain carries TRBV7-9 and TRBJ2-1; 10 positions match TRBD2. The V gene end was trimmed by 7 bases and the J gene end by 8 bases; junction bases not matched to a gene: 11. This CDR3 comprises 15 residues. Per germline, CDR1 SEHNR and CDR2 FQNEAQ (reference sequence).

This rearrangement joins TRBV4-2 to TRBJ2-3; D possibly uses TRBD1 or TRBD2 (5 bases each). The CDR3 totals 15 residues. Germline assignment: CDR1 LGHNA and CDR2 YNFKEQ. Trimming removed 6 bases from V and 0 bases from J, with 13 bases in between. The CDR3 region has the DNA TGTGCCAGCAGGTGGGGACCCGCTAGCACAGATACGCAGTATTTT. As protein: CASRWGPASTDTQYF.

V gene TRBV3-1 combines with J gene TRBJ2-1, with 9 bases fitting TRBD2. Trimming removed 3 bases from V and 7 bases from J; junction bases left unmatched: 7. Germline assignment: CDR1 LGHDT and CDR2 YNNKEL (reference sequence). CDR3 length: 15 residues. The CDR3 bases are TGTGCCAGCAGCCAGCTGAATAGCGGGAGAAATGAGCAGTTCTTC. Residues: CASSQLNSGRNEQFF.

V usage is TRBV6-2 or TRBV6-3 and J usage is TRBJ1-5, with D possibly matching TRBD1 (6 bases). There are 18 residues in the CDR3. CDR1 is MNHEY, CDR2 SVGEGT, per germline. The V end lost 5 bases, the J end lost 2 bases, and 22 bases lay between the germline ends. CDR3 protein: CASSPTKMDSNGNQPQHF. The CDR3 DNA sequence: TGTGCCAGCAGTCCTACTAAAATGGACAGTAATGGCAATCAGCCCCAGCATTTT.

V is TRBV3-1 and J is TRBJ2-1; D tentatively reads TRBD1 or TRBD2 (6 bases each). This CDR3 is 16 amino acids long. The V gene's germline CDR1 is LGHDT and CDR2 YNNKEL (reference sequence). Trimming removed 3 bases from V and 2 bases from J, with 14 bases in between. The CDR3 nucleotides are TGTGCCAGCAGCCAGGGGGGCACGAGCGCCTACAATGAGCAGTTCTTC. It codes for CASSQGGTSAYNEQFF.

This clonotype showed up just a few times. This chain links TRBV29-1 with TRBJ2-3; TRBD1 matches 10 bases. This CDR3 is built from 16 residues. The ends lost 2 bases at V and 2 bases at J; junction bases unmatched: 7. Germline V CDR1 and CDR2: SQVTM, ANQGSEA. The CDR3 nucleotides read TGCAGCGTTGAACCCACGGGACAGGGGATCACAGATACGCAGTATTTT. Encoded protein: CSVEPTGQGITDTQYF.

The chain couples TRBV11-2 to TRBJ2-3, with TRBD1 identical over 12 bases. V gave up 6 bases and J gave up 6 bases; unmatched junction bases: 7. CDR1 and CDR2 from the germline V gene are SGHAT and FQNNGV. CDR3 size: 15 residues. The CDR3 region has the DNA TGTGCCAGCAGTCGGGACAGGGGGCCCGAGGATACGCAGTATTTT. The encoded protein is CASSRDRGPEDTQYF.

The table lists this clonotype with a few counts. This chain uses TRBV29-1 with TRBJ1-1; D gene uncertain. Germline assignment: CDR1 SQVTM and CDR2 ANQGSEA. CDR3 length: 12 amino acids. V was trimmed by 4 bases and J by 4 bases, leaving 10 bases between them. The CDR3 DNA reads TGCAGCGTTGGAAGGGAGGGCACTGAAGCTTTCTTT. Encoded protein: CSVGREGTEAFF.

The V and J genes are TRBV12-3 or TRBV12-4 and TRBJ1-2; possibly TRBD1 for D (6 bases). Trimming cost V 5 bases and J 8 bases, with 15 bases left between them. The CDR3 is 13 amino acids. DNA of the CDR3: TGTGCCAGCAGTCAAAACAGGGTAGAGGGCTACACCTTC. This encodes CASSQNRVEGYTF.

The chain uses TRBV7-6 and TRBJ2-3; D assignment may be TRBD1 or TRBD2 (5 bases each). The V end was cut by 5 bases, the J end by 4 bases, with 13 bases between. Germline V gene lookup returns CDR1 SGHVS and CDR2 FNYEAQ. The CDR3 sequence is 14 residues long. The CDR3 DNA reads TGTGCCAGCAGCGGAAGGGGAGACCCAGATACGCAGTATTTT. It codes for CASSGRGDPDTQYF.

V is TRBV3-1 and J is TRBJ2-1, with 7 nucleotides matching TRBD2. Germline V gene data show CDR1 as LGHDT and CDR2 as YNNKEL (reference sequence). The CDR3 is 15 amino acids. V lost 3 bases to trimming and J lost 1 base; unmatched junction nucleotides: 3. The CDR3 DNA follows: TGTGCCAGCAGCCAGGGAGCGGGATCCTACAATGAGCAGTTCTTC. Residues: CASSQGAGSYNEQFF.

For this clonotype: The junction departs from germline at one end; a sequencing error may be responsible. The J gene is TRBJ2-5, the V gene TRBV5-1, with D unresolved. The CDR3 is made up of 14 amino acids. Germline V gene sequence: CDR1 SGHRS, CDR2 YFSETQ. CDR3 coding DNA: TGCGCCAGCAGCTCCACTTCCACGCAAGAGGCCCAGTACTTC. It specifies CASSSTSTQEAQYF.

The J gene is TRBJ1-2, the V gene TRBV12-3 or TRBV12-4; the D is unclear. Trimming shortened V by 8 bases and J by 3 bases, and 7 bases separated the two germline ends. The CDR3 length is 11 residues. The CDR3 DNA is TGTGCCAGCCAGGACTACTATGGCTACACCTTC. This codes for CASQDYYGYTF.